This T cell receptor (beta chain) came from a study of shared clonotypes between healthy human individuals. Study-wide results and caveats: Generally, naive subsets came out with larger estimated richness than memory subsets. Few donors limited the genetic and exposure-history diversity represented.

The method was immunoSEQ multiplex PCR; TCRdb's version includes in-frame clones alone and lacks a portion of them. The table includes 2 million to 2.5 million clones, roughly 95% detected once. Researchers partitioned CD4+ cells into CD45RA+ naive and CD45RA-negative memory subsets. Turning to this clone: As yet, its antigen is unknown.

The sequenced sample was naive CD4+ T cells sorted from blood. Specified subset: CD45RA+ positively selected. The sequence came from a man aged 18 to 35 in good health.

The CDR3 sequence is CASSHSYGYTF. CDR3 DNA: TGTGCCAGCAGCCACAGTTATGGCTACACCTTC. The chain has TRBV9 and TRBJ1-2; no clear D gene. CDR1 SGDLS and CDR2 YYNGEE come from the germline V gene. The CDR3 contains 11 residues. V gave up 4 bases and J gave up 5 bases, with 6 bases separating them.